This TCR beta chain was retrieved from a study of blood T cell repertoires in COVID-19. Some clones are missing from TCRdb's copy, which holds only in-frame ones; the method was immunoSEQ multiplex PCR. The sample lists over 300,000 clones; 70% to 90% were seen once. CDR3 length: 13 residues. Unmatched junction bases numbered 1, after V lost 3 bases and J lost 3 bases. Sequenced: PBMCs or T cells enriched from blood (not recorded which). The chain joins TRBV12-3 or TRBV12-4 to TRBJ2-7; 8 nucleotides line up with TRBD2. This TCR derives from a woman aged 18-35 years who had recovered from COVID-19. CDR3 in amino acids: CASSFAGGYEQYF. CDR3 DNA: TGTGCCAGCAGTTTTGCGGGAGGCTACGAGCAGTACTTC.